These 19 T cell receptor beta chains were sequenced from one sample in a study of response to subunit inactivated influenza vaccine. TCRdb independently ran MiXCR on the RT-PCR reads; one entry per CDR3 protein. The table records roughly 290,000 distinct CDR3 sequences, 20% to 25% of them present only once. The starting material was PBMCs from blood, obtained approximately 22 months after vaccination. The origin of the receptors is a man aged 50 to 75 who received an inactivated influenza vaccine.

This chain links TRBV19 with TRBJ1-3; TRBD1 aligns across 7 bases. Germline-derived CDR1 and CDR2 are LNHDA and SQIVND (reference sequence). This CDR3 contains 18 residues. With 10 bases clipped from V and 2 bases from J, the junction kept 20 bases outside the gene matches. The CDR3 DNA sequence: TGTGCCACCACTCCGGGACAGCTATTGCTAGAGGCTGGAAACACCATATATTTT. It yields the protein CATTPGQLLLEAGNTIYF.

This clonotype was observed a few times. The gene calls are TRBV3-1 and TRBJ2-2; tentatively, D is TRBD2 (6 bases). CDR1 and CDR2 from the germline V gene are LGHDT and YNNKEL (reference sequence). V was pared by 4 bases and J by 4 bases, with 19 bases between. The CDR3 has 17 amino acids. The CDR3, as DNA: TGTGCCAGCAGCCCCCCCCGTCTCGAGCGGGCCACCGGGGAGCTGTTTTTT. Protein product: CASSPPRLERATGELFF.

This clonotype occurred a few times. This chain joins TRBV7-3 and TRBJ2-7; 11 nucleotides agree with TRBD2. V trimming: 5 bases; J trimming: 3 bases; junction bases outside the gene matches: 6. The CDR3 has 15 residues. CDR1 and CDR2 (germline): SGHTA, FQGTGA. CDR3 nucleotides: TGTGCCAGCAGCCCACTAGCGGGAGACATCTACGAGCAGTACTTC. As protein: CASSPLAGDIYEQYF. Together with reference TRBV7-3 and TRBJ2-7, the CDR3 gives the full variable domain: GAGVSQTPSNKVTEKGKYVELRCDPISGHTALYWYRQSLGQGPEFLIYFQGTGAADDSGLPNDRFFAVRPEGSVSTLKIQRTERGDSAVYLCASSPLAGDIYEQYFGPGTRLTVT.

This clonotype was observed a few times. The chain combines TRBV28 with TRBJ1-6; D call uncertain. With 0 bases removed from V and 9 bases from J, the gap between germline ends came to 18 bases. There are 17 residues in the CDR3. Germline V CDR1 and CDR2: MDHEN, SYDVKM. This CDR3 is CASSLWSGPLEGSPLHF. CDR3 bases: TGTGCCAGCAGTTTATGGTCCGGGCCTCTGGAGGGTTCACCCCTCCACTTT.

This clonotype was observed a few times. CDR3 in amino acids: CASNLQNTGELFF. CDR3 nucleotides: TGTGCCAGCAACCTACAGAACACCGGGGAGCTGTTTTTT. The chain is built from TRBV5-6 and TRBJ2-2; D remains ambiguous. Deletions cut 6 bases from V and 1 base from J, with 7 bases between. Germline V gene data show CDR1 as SGHDT and CDR2 as YYEEEE. This CDR3 is built from 13 residues. The full variable domain, its missing parts supplied by reference TRBV5-6 and TRBJ2-2, is DAGVTQSPTHLIKTRGQQVTLRCSPKSGHDTVSWYQQALGQGPQFIFQYYEEEERQRGNFPDRFSGHQFPNYSSELNVNALLLGDSALYLCASNLQNTGELFFGEGSRLTVL.

This clonotype came up many times. The chain uses TRBV5-5 and TRBJ1-2; D is unclear. CDR3 length equals 13 residues. CDR1 and CDR2 from the germline V gene are SGHKS and YYEKEE (reference sequence). The V gene lost 0 bases and the J gene lost 8 bases, with 11 bases spanning the gap. CDR3 region: CASSLGPLEGYTF. In DNA, the CDR3 is TGTGCCAGCAGCTTGGGACCTCTCGAGGGCTACACCTTC.

This chain uses TRBV5-6 with TRBJ1-1; no definite D call. V was cut by 4 bases and J by 1 base, with 11 bases left in between. CDR3 length equals 14 residues. CDR1 SGHDT and CDR2 YYEEEE come from the germline V gene. The CDR3 loop is CASSGDVGNTEAFF. In DNA form, the CDR3 reads TGTGCCAGCAGCGGGGATGTAGGGAACACTGAAGCTTTCTTT.

This clonotype was counted between two and nine times. The chain joins TRBV2 to TRBJ1-1, with D perhaps TRBD1 (5 bases). The CDR3 spans 12 residues. Trimming removed 7 bases from V and 8 bases from J, with 14 bases in between. Germline V gene data show CDR1 as SNHLY and CDR2 as FYNNEI. The CDR3 protein is CASNGGEWEAFF. In DNA, the CDR3 is TGTGCCAGCAATGGGGGAGAATGGGAAGCTTTCTTT.

This rearrangement joins TRBV4-1 to TRBJ1-1, with 8 bases fitting TRBD1. V trimming: 5 bases; J trimming: 4 bases; junction bases outside the gene matches: 9. Germline lookup yields CDR1 MGHRA and CDR2 YSYEKL. The CDR3 is made up of 15 amino acids. The CDR3 protein is CASSSPRGRVTEAFF. In DNA form, the CDR3 reads TGCGCCAGCAGCTCACCCAGGGGGCGAGTCACTGAAGCTTTCTTT.

The rearrangement links TRBV5-8 to TRBJ1-5; D perhaps matches TRBD1 (5 bases). Germline values: CDR1 SGHTS, CDR2 YDEGEE. The ends were cut back, 6 bases at V and 0 bases at J, with 13 bases in the middle. The CDR3 consists of 15 residues. CDR3 sequence reads: CASIRRQNSNQPQHF. The DNA of the CDR3 is TGTGCCAGCATCCGAAGACAGAATAGCAATCAGCCCCAGCATTTT.

The chain has TRBV7-9 and TRBJ2-1; D may be TRBD2 (6 bases). The CDR3 sequence is 15 residues long. Trimming cost V 3 bases and J 9 bases, with 18 bases left between them. Germline V CDR1 and CDR2: SEHNR, FQNEAQ (reference sequence). The CDR3 sequence is CASSFWDSRSGEQFF. Written as DNA, the CDR3 is TGTGCCAGCAGCTTCTGGGACTCCCGTAGCGGTGAGCAGTTCTTC.

V and J are TRBV20-1 and TRBJ1-6; D is unclear. V was clipped by 4 bases and J by 9 bases, with 13 bases between them. The CDR3 is 13 amino acids. Germline V gene lookup returns CDR1 DFQATT and CDR2 SNEGSKA (reference sequence). The CDR3 sequence: CSAISSAPSPLHF. The CDR3 DNA is TGCAGTGCTATCTCGTCTGCGCCTTCACCCCTCCACTTT.

The chain uses TRBV25-1 and TRBJ2-3, with D perhaps matching TRBD2 (7 bases). The CDR3 extends over 16 amino acids. Between the trimmed V and J ends, which lost 4 bases and 2 bases, there was a span of 16 bases. CDR1 is MGHDK, CDR2 SYGVNS, per germline. The CDR3 loop is CASSGRRGGFTDTQYF. The CDR3 DNA follows: TGTGCCAGCAGTGGGCGGAGGGGGGGTTTCACAGATACGCAGTATTTT.

This clonotype was seen many times. This chain links TRBV7-2 with TRBJ1-1; 7 bases map to TRBD1. V was pared by 1 base and J by 4 bases, with 6 bases of the junction left unmatched. Germline-derived CDR1 and CDR2 are SGHTA and FQGNSA. This CDR3 is built from 15 residues. The CDR3 sequence is CASSLGDSLGTEAFF. The CDR3 DNA is TGTGCCAGCAGCTTAGGGGACAGCCTTGGCACTGAAGCTTTCTTT.

The chain joins TRBV30 to TRBJ1-4; weak D call: TRBD1 (5 bases). V gave up 7 bases and J gave up 4 bases, with 16 bases separating them. The CDR3 is 14 amino acids. Germline V gene data show CDR1 as GTSNPN and CDR2 as SVGIG (reference sequence). The CDR3 region is CAFTRDSHNEKLFF. The CDR3 region has the DNA TGTGCCTTCACCCGAGACAGCCATAATGAAAAACTGTTTTTT.

The rearrangement joins TRBV3-1 to TRBJ1-6; TRBD1 is a possible D gene (5 bases). Germline-derived CDR1 and CDR2 are LGHDT and YNNKEL (reference sequence). The CDR3 is made up of 14 amino acids. V gave up 6 bases and J gave up 9 bases, with 15 bases separating them. The CDR3, as DNA: TGTGCCAGCAGTGGCCAAGAGAGGGGTTCACCCCTCCACTTT. This sequence encodes CASSGQERGSPLHF. Using reference TRBV3-1 and TRBJ1-6 for the parts outside the CDR3, the full variable domain is DTAVSQTPKYLVTQMGNDKSIKCEQNLGHDTMYWYKQDSKKFLKIMFSYNNKELIINETVPNRFSPKSPDKAHLNLHINSLELGDSAVYFCASSGQERGSPLHFGNGTRLTVT.

The chain couples TRBV12-3 or TRBV12-4 to TRBJ2-3; D may be TRBD2 (6 bases). The CDR3 is made up of 15 amino acids. V was shortened by 6 bases and J by 3 bases, with 16 bases between the two germline ends. CDR3 nucleotides: TGTGCCAGCAGACCAAGACTAGAAGTAACAGATACGCAGTATTTT. Protein sequence: CASRPRLEVTDTQYF.

This clonotype was detected only a few times. This chain connects TRBV6-2 or TRBV6-3 to TRBJ2-7; D might be TRBD1 (6 bases). The V end was cut by 7 bases, the J end by 6 bases, with 31 bases between. Germline CDR1 reads MNHEY; CDR2 reads SVGEGT. The length of the CDR3 is 18 residues. CDR3 nucleotide sequence: TGTGCCAGCACCCAACCCCTGGGAATTAGGGGGATATCATCCGAGCAGTACTTC. It encodes CASTQPLGIRGISSEQYF.

This clonotype was picked up a small number of times. The chain links TRBV6-1 to TRBJ2-3; D is ambiguous. This CDR3 region has 14 residues. Germline V gene sequence: CDR1 MNHNS, CDR2 SASEGT. The V end lost 5 bases, the J end lost 2 bases, and 11 bases lay between the germline ends. The CDR3 loop reads CASSSHGTTDTQYF. Here the CDR3 DNA reads TGTGCCAGCAGTAGCCACGGAACCACAGATACGCAGTATTTT.